Listed below are T cell receptor beta chains from one sample, sequenced in a study of T cells in severe cutaneous drug reactions. TCRdb reprocessed the multiplex PCR reads and reports one entry per CDR3 protein, with no DNA. The sample's table shows 6,000 or so distinct CDR3 sequences. Sequenced material: cells from a skin blister. These TCRs come from a human donor with toxic epidermal necrolysis, a severe cutaneous drug reaction. CDR3s include the opening cysteine and the closing phenylalanine or tryptophan.

>TRBV5-1|TRBJ1-4
CASSLRTGGGYNEKLFF
>TRBV28|TRBJ2-3
CASSLTGLRIDTQYF
>TRBV5-1|TRBJ2-1
CASSLWYGSSYNEQFF
>TRBV20-1|TRBJ2-7
CSAGDPDRGRLSEQYF
>TRBV19|TRBJ2-2
CATSGRNTGELFF
>TRBV29-1|TRBJ2-5
CSVEVVSRQETQYF
>TRBV27|TRBJ2-7
CASSLKQGTDEQYF
>TRBV12-3/TRBV12-4|TRBJ1-5
CASTLGGQPQHF
>TRBV27|TRBJ2-5
CASSPWTSGRRETQYF
>TRBV5-1|TRBJ2-1
CASSPLAGEVNEQFF
>TRBV10-3|TRBJ1-5
CAISDNNQPQHF